Below are 29 T cell receptor beta chains sequenced from a single sample in a study of T cell changes during pregnancy in multiple sclerosis. Profiling relied on immunoSEQ multiplex PCR, and the TCRdb table lists in-frame clones only, not all of them. The data contain about 75,000 clones, roughly 90% of them singletons. The sample was peripheral blood, taken in the first trimester of pregnancy. The receptors shown here come from a female donor in good health, enrolled as a control in a pregnancy study.

V gene TRBV5-1 combines with J gene TRBJ2-3, with 9 bases aligning to TRBD2. V was pared by 4 bases and J by 4 bases, with 10 bases of the junction left unmatched. The CDR3 has 16 amino acids. Germline V gives CDR1 SGHRS, CDR2 YFSETQ. CDR3 coding DNA: TGCGCCAGCAGCACCGGAGGAGGCGGGGGGGCAGATACGCAGTATTTT. This gives the protein CASSTGGGGGADTQYF.

The chain links TRBV7-2 to TRBJ1-2; D may be TRBD1 (5 bases). V was clipped by 1 base and J by 4 bases, with 13 bases between them. The CDR3 totals 15 residues. From germline, CDR1 is SGHTA and CDR2 FQGNSA. The CDR3 here is CASSLGRVRAYGYTF. The CDR3 DNA reads TGTGCCAGCAGCTTAGGGAGGGTCAGGGCCTATGGCTACACCTTC.

A word on this clone: The junction departs from germline at one end; a sequencing error may be responsible. The gene calls are TRBV7-7 and TRBJ2-3; 14 bases are shared with TRBD2. Germline CDR1 and CDR2: SSHAT and FNYEAQ (reference sequence). This CDR3 is 15 amino acids long. The CDR3 coding sequence is TGTGCTAGCAGCCCGGGACTAGCGGGAGCAGATACGCAGTATTTT. It is translated as CASSPGLAGADTQYF.

The V and J genes are TRBV6-5 and TRBJ1-2, with 12 bases matching TRBD1. With 4 bases clipped from V and 6 bases from J, the junction kept 9 bases outside the gene matches. This CDR3 region has 16 residues. CDR1 MNHEY and CDR2 SVGAGI come from the germline V gene. Written as DNA, the CDR3 is TGTGCCAGCAGTTCGGGACAGGGGGCGGAAAAGAATGGCTACACCTTC. This translates into CASSSGQGAEKNGYTF.

The CDR3: CAISEREGRGEQYF. The CDR3 nucleotides are TGTGCCATCAGTGAGCGGGAGGGCCGTGGCGAGCAGTACTTC. The chain is built from TRBV10-3 and TRBJ2-7; 8 bases align to TRBD2. CDR1 and CDR2 from the germline V gene are ENHRY and SYGVKD. The CDR3 has 14 residues. With V trimmed by 2 bases and J by 6 bases, 6 bases remained unmatched.

On this clone: A junction boundary mismatches the germline segment, possibly from a read error. The sample contains more than one DNA sequence encoding this CDR3. The gene calls are TRBV2 and TRBJ1-1, with TRBD1 matching 8 bases. CDR1 is SNHLY, CDR2 FYNNEI, per germline. CDR3 length: 13 residues. The CDR3 loop reads CPSQGVSGSEAFF. The CDR3 nucleotides are TGTCCATCACAGGGGGTTTCGGGATCCGAAGCTTTTTTT.

The J gene is TRBJ2-3, the V gene TRBV7-2; 11 positions agree with TRBD2. There are 15 residues in the CDR3. V lost 5 bases and J lost 5; bases outside the gene matches: 6. Per the germline V gene, CDR1 is SGHTA and CDR2 is FQGNSA. CDR3 loop: CASSHSGGAGDTQYF. The CDR3 bases are TGTGCCAGCAGCCATAGCGGGGGGGCGGGAGATACGCAGTATTTT.

The CDR3 DNA is TGTGCCAGCAGAGAAACAGGGGTAGGGAGGAACACTGAAGCTTTCTTT. It codes for CASRETGVGRNTEAFF. The V call is TRBV28, the J call TRBJ1-1; 7 bases match TRBD1. Germline V gene data show CDR1 as MDHEN and CDR2 as SYDVKM. With 6 bases clipped from V and 1 base from J, the junction kept 11 bases outside the gene matches. The CDR3 runs 16 residues.

This clone was seen a few times. The chain is built from TRBV28 and TRBJ2-7, with TRBD2 matching 15 bases. With 4 bases clipped from V and 4 bases from J, the junction kept 5 bases outside the gene matches. The CDR3 sequence is 16 residues long. Germline CDR1 is MDHEN and CDR2 is SYDVKM. The CDR3 bases are TGTGCCAGCAGTTCCGGGACTAGCGGGAGGCGATACGAGCAGTACTTC. This sequence encodes CASSSGTSGRRYEQYF.

The table lists this clone with a count of one. V gene TRBV6-1 combines with J gene TRBJ2-7, with D possibly matching TRBD1 (6 bases). V was clipped by 2 bases and J by 4 bases, with 21 bases between them. Germline V gene sequence: CDR1 MNHNS, CDR2 SASEGT. The length of the CDR3 is 17 residues. The CDR3 is CASSEIATGSPRYEQYF. The CDR3 DNA follows: TGTGCCAGCAGTGAAATCGCCACAGGGTCCCCAAGGTACGAGCAGTACTTC.

The gene calls are TRBV5-6 and TRBJ1-2; D gene ambiguous. V gave up 1 base and J gave up 8 bases, with 24 bases separating them. The germline CDR1 and CDR2 sequences are SGHDT and YYEEEE. This CDR3 spans 17 amino acids. The DNA of the CDR3 is TGTGCCAGCAGCTTGCAGGCCGGGAGCGCCCGATGGAAGGGCTACACCTTC. As protein: CASSLQAGSARWKGYTF.

The V gene is TRBV14, the J gene TRBJ2-5; no clear D. Trimming shortened V by 0 bases and J by 5 bases, and 7 bases separated the two germline ends. The CDR3 spans 13 residues. Germline-derived CDR1 and CDR2 are SGHDN and FVKESK. The CDR3 is CASSQDIRETQYF. In DNA, the CDR3 is TGTGCCAGCAGCCAAGATATCCGGGAGACCCAGTACTTC.

This chain uses TRBV6-1 with TRBJ1-1; D remains unclear. Trimming pared 7 bases from V and 0 bases from J, leaving 12 bases between. Germline loops: CDR1 MNHNS, CDR2 SASEGT. The CDR3 loop spans 14 amino acids. Here the CDR3 reads CASTRWLMNTEAFF. CDR3 bases: TGTGCCAGCACCCGATGGCTTATGAACACTGAAGCTTTCTTT.

The chain joins TRBV9 to TRBJ2-1; TRBD2 matches at 12 bases. Looked up from germline, CDR1 is SGDLS and CDR2 is YYNGEE. V lost 2 bases and J lost 5; bases outside the gene matches: 5. CDR3 length: 16 residues. CDR3 amino acids: CASSVRLAGVDNEQFF. In nucleotides, the CDR3 is TGTGCCAGCAGCGTCAGACTAGCGGGAGTTGACAATGAGCAGTTCTTC.

The rearrangement links TRBV10-3 to TRBJ1-3; tentative D call: TRBD1 (6 bases). Looked up from germline, CDR1 is ENHRY and CDR2 is SYGVKD. The CDR3 length is 14 residues. Trimming pared 5 bases from V and 4 bases from J, leaving 12 bases between. The CDR3 protein is CAISKQGTGNTIYF. CDR3 DNA: TGTGCCATCAGTAAACAGGGTACGGGAAACACCATATATTTT.

This chain uses TRBV19 with TRBJ1-2; TRBD1 is a possible D gene (6 bases). The CDR3 totals 13 residues. V lost 3 bases to trimming and J lost 7 bases, with 12 bases between them. Germline V gives CDR1 LNHDA, CDR2 SQIVND (reference sequence). The DNA of the CDR3 is TGTGCCAGTAGTATTGGGGGGGCCGGTGGCTACACCTTC. Translating it yields CASSIGGAGGYTF.

The chain has TRBV7-2 and TRBJ1-3; D is ambiguous. Germline CDR1 SGHTA, CDR2 FQGNSA. The V and J ends lost 1 base and 0 bases respectively, with 10 bases between them. This CDR3 is built from 16 residues. CDR3 residues: CASSLGASSSGNTIYF. In DNA form, the CDR3 reads TGTGCCAGCAGCTTAGGGGCCAGCAGCTCTGGAAACACCATATATTTT. Full variable domain (outside the CDR3, taken from reference TRBV7-2 and TRBJ1-3): GAGVSQSPSNKVTEKGKDVELRCDPISGHTALYWYRQSLGQGLEFLIYFQGNSAPDKSGLPSDRFSAERTGGSVSTLTIQRTQQEDSAVYLCASSLGASSSGNTIYFGEGSWLTVV.

The chain recombines TRBV7-9 with TRBJ2-1, with TRBD1 as a possible D gene (5 bases). This CDR3 has 11 residues. V was clipped by 5 bases and J by 14 bases, with 13 bases between them. Per germline, CDR1 SEHNR and CDR2 FQNEAQ (reference sequence). The CDR3 spells CASSQTVREFF. In nucleotides, the CDR3 is TGTGCCAGCAGCCAGACTGTCAGGGAGTTCTTC.

The chain uses TRBV5-6 and TRBJ2-2; 11 bases line up with TRBD1. Germline V gives CDR1 SGHDT, CDR2 YYEEEE. With 2 bases clipped from V and 3 bases from J, the junction kept 3 bases outside the gene matches. This CDR3 comprises 16 residues. The CDR3 reads CASSFGTGGDTGELFF. For the CDR3, the DNA is TGTGCCAGCAGCTTCGGGACAGGGGGGGACACCGGGGAGCTGTTTTTT.

The chain joins TRBV10-1 to TRBJ2-3; D might be TRBD2 (6 bases). The germline gives CDR1 WNHNN, CDR2 SYGVQD (reference sequence). V gave up 5 bases and J gave up 5 bases, with 14 bases separating them. This CDR3 is built from 14 residues. This chain's CDR3 is CASSPAGYIDTQYF. The CDR3 DNA follows: TGCGCCAGCAGTCCGGCGGGATATATAGATACGCAGTATTTT.

The CDR3 reads CASSRGPNYSNQPQHF. CDR3 bases: TGTGCCAGCAGTCGAGGGCCGAATTATAGCAATCAGCCCCAGCATTTT. The rearrangement joins TRBV28 to TRBJ1-5; D is uncertain. Germline lookup yields CDR1 MDHEN and CDR2 SYDVKM. The CDR3 spans 16 residues. The V end was cut by 5 bases, the J end by 0 bases, with 14 bases between.

The gene calls are TRBV11-2 and TRBJ2-7, with D perhaps matching TRBD1 (6 bases). Germline V lookup: CDR1 SGHAT, CDR2 FQNNGV. Deletions cut 3 bases from V and 4 bases from J, with 16 bases between. This CDR3 has 15 amino acids. In DNA form, the CDR3 reads TGTGCCAGCAGCTTTTCTCAGGGGCCCGGGTACGAGCAGTACTTC. It encodes CASSFSQGPGYEQYF.

The rearrangement uses TRBV29-1 and TRBJ1-1; D uncertain. Germline CDR1 and CDR2: SQVTM and ANQGSEA. The CDR3 consists of 15 residues. With 0 bases removed from V and 7 bases from J, the gap between germline ends came to 18 bases. For the CDR3, the DNA is TGCAGCGTTGAAGACCCTCATGGACTAACGATTGAAGCTTTCTTT. Translating it yields CSVEDPHGLTIEAFF.

V is TRBV28 and J is TRBJ1-5; possibly TRBD1 for D (5 bases). The germline V gene has CDR1 MDHEN and CDR2 SYDVKM. Trimming shortened V by 7 bases and J by 6 bases, and 16 bases separated the two germline ends. The CDR3 totals 14 residues. The CDR3 sequence is CASNGQGGSQPQHF. In DNA form, the CDR3 reads TGTGCCAGCAATGGTCAGGGTGGAAGTCAGCCCCAGCATTTT.

This clone was counted between two and nine times. The chain carries TRBV19 and TRBJ1-2; TRBD1 agrees at 8 bases. CDR1 is LNHDA and CDR2 is SQIVND in the germline V gene (reference sequence). Trimming took 9 bases from V and 6 from J; bases not matched to a gene: 9. CDR3 length equals 13 residues. The CDR3 nucleotides read TGTGCCAGCAACTCCAGGGGGCGGCATGGCTACACCTTC. This sequence encodes CASNSRGRHGYTF.

Concerning this clone: Other DNA sequences in this specimen translate into the identical CDR3. The DNA for the CDR3 is TGTGCCAGCCCGGGGCTAGCGGGAGTCGCGGATACGCAGTATTTT. As protein: CASPGLAGVADTQYF. The V and J genes are TRBV6-4 and TRBJ2-3; 10 nucleotides match TRBD2. V lost 8 bases to trimming and J lost 6 bases; unmatched junction nucleotides: 11. The CDR3 is 15 amino acids. Germline V gene lookup returns CDR1 MRHNA and CDR2 SNTAGT.

The genes are TRBV19 and TRBJ2-7, with TRBD1 as a possible D gene (5 bases). The CDR3 sequence is 14 residues long. Trimming shortened V by 7 bases and J by 3 bases, and 16 bases separated the two germline ends. Germline V gene lookup returns CDR1 LNHDA and CDR2 SQIVND (reference sequence). The CDR3, as DNA: TGTGCCAGTACAACCCAGGGAAGATTCTACGAGCAGTACTTC. It encodes CASTTQGRFYEQYF.

The DNA for the CDR3 is TGTGCCACATCCTTAGGGGACACTAATTACGAGCAGTACTTC. It specifies CATSLGDTNYEQYF. V usage is TRBV10-3 and J usage is TRBJ2-7; possibly TRBD1 for D (6 bases). V lost 10 bases and J lost 4, with 20 bases in between. Germline V CDR1 and CDR2: ENHRY, SYGVKD. This CDR3 contains 14 residues.

The V gene is TRBV4-1, the J gene TRBJ1-2; 10 bases agree with TRBD1. J lost 6 bases, V lost 0 bases, and 4 bases had no gene match. This CDR3 has 15 residues. Germline V CDR1 and CDR2: MGHRA, YSYEKL. The CDR3 region has the DNA TGCGCCAGCAGCCAAGATCATGGGACAGGGGATGGCTACACCTTC. This sequence encodes CASSQDHGTGDGYTF.